This T cell receptor beta chain was found in a study of T cell responses to AZD1222 COVID-19 vaccine. Study-level points and caveats: Spike-wide vaccine-associated CD4 TCRs dominated at 160-218 and 743-854. Possibly, clonal diversity was underestimated; donors were largely white British and included more females. Just 5 to 7 AZD1222 recipients tested seropositive at baseline. Spike-specific TCR breadth rose after two AZD1222 doses, and depth rose as well.

Concerning this clone itself: Its antigen is not identified.

Repertoires were generated with immunoSEQ multiplex PCR, while TCRdb's copy carries only in-frame clones and drops some. The table records over 60,000 clones, more than 75% of them present only once. This clonotype was obtained from an adult who received the MenACWY meningococcal vaccine as a control. The sequencing used peripheral blood, collected 28 days after the second dose of the MenACWY control vaccine.

The CDR3 is CASSPEGASTDTQYF. The CDR3, as DNA: TGTGCCAGCAGCCCAGAGGGGGCTAGCACAGATACGCAGTATTTT. The chain employs TRBV3-1 (or the pseudogene TRBV3-2) and TRBJ2-3; 7 nucleotides match TRBD1. The germline CDR1 and CDR2 sequences are LGHDT and YNNKEL (reference sequence). J gave up 0 bases and V 4 bases, and 4 bases lay outside the gene matches. The CDR3 spans 15 residues.